These T cell receptor beta chains were read from a single sample in a study of beta chain features in type 1 diabetes. Assay used: immunoSEQ multiplex PCR; TCRdb lists only in-frame clones, some missing. Among more than 550,000 clones listed, 11% to 15% were seen once. Sequenced: naive CD4+ T cells from blood. These receptors all come from a man aged 18 to 30 with type 1 diabetes. CDR3s leave out the opening cysteine and the closing phenylalanine or tryptophan. The order of the fields is J gene, V gene, CDR3 protein.

TRBJ1-6 TRBV25-1 ASSEIVQDNSPLH
TRBJ1-1 TRBV5-1 ASSLVPDRTEAF
TRBJ2-1 TRBV28 ASRLPTSSYNEQF
TRBJ2-3 TRBV5-1 ASNLVASGSLSTDTQY
TRBJ2-5 TRBV5-1 ASSSRGGQETQY
TRBJ2-1 TRBV19 ASSMLRDYNEQF
TRBJ1-2 TRBV30 ASSANYGYT
TRBJ2-5 TRBV5-4 ASSAGGQGLEKTQY
TRBJ2-5 TRBV7-6 ASSLGGQKETQY
TRBJ2-7 TRBV9 ASSRTNNPYEQY
TRBJ2-1 TRBV11-1 ASSPPRLAGAQSYNEQF
TRBJ2-3 TRBV7-9 ASSPGTDLLDTQY
TRBJ2-1 TRBV19 ASTDRTNEQF
TRBJ2-7 TRBV25-1 ASSDLWEQY
TRBJ1-2 TRBV15 ATSRDLQGNYGYT
TRBJ1-5 TRBV5-1 ASSLGTGNQPQH
TRBJ2-3 TRBV9 ASSPYSTISDTQY
TRBJ1-5 TRBV18 ASSPGQWSSRPQH
TRBJ2-2 TRBV4-1 ASSPRSGANTGELF
TRBJ2-5 TRBV28 ASSRDSIQETQY